The clone carrying this T cell receptor (beta chain) showed up just once. These data belong to a study of blood T cell repertoires in COVID-19. The overall study: Both acute and convalescent COVID-19 samples were obtained from the United States, Italy and Spain. T cells, B-cell-depleted T cells, or PBMCs supplied cDNA or gDNA.

Seattle's enrolled individuals joined amid active infection and were then monitored longitudinally. Per the original data handling: Amplification from reference gene primers served as the basis for estimated nucleated cell counts. Produced via immunoSEQ multiplex PCR; TCRdb's table is partial and in-frame only. That table gives V, J and clone size, and the DNA gave D and trimming. There are some 270,000 clones in the sample; roughly 82% occur only once, and 5% to 6% lies in the top ten. Trimming at V came to 1 base and at J to 3 bases, leaving 6 bases not matched to a gene. The length of the CDR3 is 16 residues. Germline assignment: CDR1 KGHSH and CDR2 LQKENI.

The sequence was collected from a woman older than 75 with COVID-19, enrolled during active disease. The chain employs TRBV18 and TRBJ1-5; TRBD1 agrees at 7 bases. The specimen was peripheral blood. Here the CDR3 DNA reads TGTGCCAGCTCACCACGGCAGGGGGGTTACAATCAGCCCCAGCATTTT. Protein sequence: CASSPRQGGYNQPQHF.